This T cell receptor (beta chain) is drawn from a study of cytomegalovirus exposure and HLA in healthy donors. Overall study context: Samples from HLA-typed donors yielded about 85 million unique TCRs in an early data release. Findings and limits, study-wide: CMV serostatus stood as the only immune exposure information on hand. Roughly uniform depth of sequencing across donors was assumed in presence/absence analyses.

This PCR relied on a set of 60 Vbeta primers and 13 Jbeta primers. How the authors handled the data: A follow-up analysis tallied about 80 million unique TCR beta chains, roughly 9.9 million shared. Method: immunoSEQ multiplex PCR; TCRdb's copy keeps in-frame clones and lacks some. For V, J and clone size, that table is used; D and trimming come from the DNA. This table holds around 67,000 clones, about 74% found once. The length of the CDR3 is 15 residues. With 0 bases removed from V and 1 base from J, the gap between germline ends came to 10 bases. Germline CDR1 reads SGHRS; CDR2 reads YFSETQ. A note on this clone: Antigen: not known.

Source material: PBMCs. The chain carries TRBV5-1 and TRBJ1-1; perhaps TRBD1 as D (6 bases). The receptor's source is a woman aged 25-40 years in good health and CMV-seropositive. The DNA for the CDR3 is TGCGCCAGCAGCTTGGAGGGCAGGGGGAACACTGAAGCTTTCTTT. Translated, it gives CASSLEGRGNTEAFF.